Below are 12 T cell receptor beta chains sequenced from a single sample in a study of OX40 agonist ivuxolimab in advanced cancers. TCRdb keeps only in-frame clones here, not all; method: immunoSEQ multiplex PCR. The table records 80,000 to 95,000 clones, roughly 80% of them present only once. Sequencing was performed on CD4+ or CD8+ T cells sorted from blood, taken in a trial of the OX40 agonist ivuxolimab. These receptor sequences come from an adult with an advanced solid tumor such as melanoma, head and neck, liver or kidney cancer.

This chain joins TRBV6-1 and TRBJ1-2; TRBD1 aligns across 9 bases. The trim removed 7 bases at V and 7 bases at J, leaving 13 bases unmatched. The germline V gene has CDR1 MNHNS and CDR2 SASEGT. The CDR3 sequence is 15 residues long. The CDR3 sequence: CASIKPGQGLRGYTF. Written as DNA, the CDR3 is TGTGCCAGCATAAAACCGGGACAGGGCCTCCGTGGCTACACCTTC.

This clone was counted between two and nine times. The V call is TRBV7-2, the J call TRBJ2-3; the D gene could be TRBD1 or TRBD2 (5 bases each). V lost 5 bases and J 7 bases, leaving 16 bases between the germline ends. Germline V gene lookup returns CDR1 SGHTA and CDR2 FQGNSA. The CDR3 is 14 amino acids. The CDR3 coding sequence is TGTGCCAGCAGCCTCACCGGGGCCCCGAATACGCAGTATTTT. It is translated as CASSLTGAPNTQYF.

This clone was picked up one time. This chain uses TRBV28 with TRBJ2-3; D is undetermined. Per the germline V gene, CDR1 is MDHEN and CDR2 is SYDVKM. The CDR3 contains 14 residues. V was pared by 1 base and J by 1 base, with 6 bases between. CDR3 protein: CASSLFTGTDTQYF. The DNA of the CDR3 is TGTGCCAGCAGTTTATTCACAGGCACAGATACGCAGTATTTT.

J is TRBJ2-4 and V is TRBV19; 8 bases align to TRBD2. Trimming at V came to 5 bases and at J to 1 base, leaving 4 bases not matched to a gene. The germline V gene encodes CDR1 LNHDA and CDR2 SQIVND (reference sequence). The CDR3 loop spans 15 amino acids. CDR3 nucleotide sequence: TGTGCCAGTAGTGATCCGGGAGGGGCCAAAAACATTCAGTACTTC. Its protein product is CASSDPGGAKNIQYF.

The chain recombines TRBV9 with TRBJ1-5; no firm D call. The CDR3 is 15 residues long. From germline, CDR1 is SGDLS and CDR2 YYNGEE. The V and J ends lost 0 bases and 7 bases respectively, with 14 bases between them. CDR3 in DNA: TGTGCCAGCAGCGTAGCACCGGGAGCGGGACAGCCCCAGCATTTT. This codes for CASSVAPGAGQPQHF. The whole variable domain, remainder taken from reference TRBV9 and TRBJ1-5, is DSGVTQTPKHLITATGQRVTLRCSPRSGDLSVYWYQQSLDQGLQFLIQYYNGEERAKGNILERFSAQQFPDLHSELNLSSLELGDSALYFCASSVAPGAGQPQHFGDGTRLSIL.

This rearrangement joins TRBV14 to TRBJ1-3; D gene ambiguous. V lost 1 base and J lost 0, with 7 bases in between. CDR1 is SGHDN, CDR2 FVKESK, per germline. The length of the CDR3 is 15 residues. CDR3 DNA: TGTGCCAGCAGCCAAGTCCTCATCTCTGGAAACACCATATATTTT. Translated: CASSQVLISGNTIYF.

The V and J genes are TRBV28 and TRBJ1-2; TRBD1 is a possible D gene (6 bases). CDR1 and CDR2 (germline): MDHEN, SYDVKM. CDR3 length: 15 residues. The V end lost 7 bases, the J end lost 2 bases, and 17 bases lay between the germline ends. The CDR3 loop reads CASTPTGTINYGYTF. The CDR3 bases are TGTGCCAGCACCCCCACAGGGACCATAAACTATGGCTACACCTTC.

This chain links TRBV5-5 with TRBJ1-2, with D perhaps TRBD1 (5 bases). V lost 4 bases and J lost 4, with 17 bases in between. In germline, CDR1 is SGHKS, CDR2 YYEKEE (reference sequence). This CDR3 is built from 15 residues. In DNA, the CDR3 is TGTGCCAGCAGCCCAGGGAGCCGTGGGGCCTATGGCTACACCTTC. It specifies CASSPGSRGAYGYTF.

The V gene is TRBV7-9, the J gene TRBJ1-2; 7 positions agree with TRBD1. Germline CDR1 SEHNR, CDR2 FQNEAQ (reference sequence). This CDR3 is built from 15 residues. Germline trimming cut 5 bases from V and 4 bases from J; bases unmatched to any gene: 10. CDR3 nucleotides: TGTGCCAGCAGCCCCGGACAGGACCCTGTCTATGGCTACACCTTC. This gives the protein CASSPGQDPVYGYTF.

V is TRBV2 and J is TRBJ2-6; D uncertain. Trimming removed 6 bases at V and 4 bases at J, with 10 bases between. The germline CDR1 and CDR2 sequences are SNHLY and FYNNEI. This CDR3 is built from 14 residues. The CDR3 nucleotides are TGTGCCAGCAGACCTCTCCGGGGGGCCAACGTCCTGACTTTC. Protein: CASRPLRGANVLTF.

The chain recombines TRBV28 with TRBJ1-6; TRBD1 might be the D (6 bases). The CDR3 is made up of 16 amino acids. CDR1 and CDR2 from the germline V gene are MDHEN and SYDVKM. Trimming removed 2 bases from V and 6 bases from J, with 14 bases in between. The CDR3 region is CASSLGPGVSNSPLHF. The CDR3 DNA reads TGTGCCAGCAGTTTAGGGCCAGGGGTTTCTAATTCACCCCTCCACTTT. Using reference TRBV28 and TRBJ1-6 for the parts outside the CDR3, the full variable domain is DVKVTQSSRYLVKRTGEKVFLECVQDMDHENMFWYRQDPGLGLRLIYFSYDVKMKEKGDIPEGYSVSREKKERFSLILESASTNQTSMYLCASSLGPGVSNSPLHFGNGTRLTVT.

This clone was recorded only once. The gene calls are TRBV5-4 and TRBJ1-4; 10 bases agree with TRBD1. The germline V gene has CDR1 SGHNT and CDR2 YYREEE (reference sequence). CDR3 length equals 15 residues. With 3 bases clipped from V and 7 bases from J, the junction kept 6 bases outside the gene matches. In nucleotides, the CDR3 is TGTGCCAGCAGCTCAGGACAGGGGGATACTGAAAAACTGTTTTTT. This codes for CASSSGQGDTEKLFF.